This TCR beta chain is from a study of blood T cell repertoires in COVID-19 (dated by TCRdb to about 2020). Study-level background: Samples covering the acute and convalescent phases of COVID-19 were provided by collaborators in the United States, Italy and Spain. The prospective study material was composed of cDNA or gDNA derived from T cells, B-cell-depleted T cells, or PBMCs. The dataset comprised deeply sampled blood TCRbeta repertoires from subjects exposed to, actively infected with, or recovered from COVID-19. The repertoires were made available in a free public database intended to serve as a resource for research on the immune response to SARS-CoV-2. The samples were drawn from two sources: the first 160 participants of the ongoing ImmuneRACE study, and 950 to 1,500 subjects contributed by 6 global collaborators. The sample metadata nearly always contained a de-identified subject ID, COVID-19 status, age in years and sex. Where available, HLA class I and class II types were taken from metadata supplied by the sample provider and were not determined by assay-based typing. Overall results and qualifications from the work: How much clinical and demographic metadata was included differed by source and by participant, and the metadata was provided uncurated.

TCRbeta CDR3 regions were amplified from genomic DNA by means of the immunoSEQ Assay, a bias-controlled multiplex PCR. Per the source publication's procedure: Nucleated cell counts per sample were estimated from amplification of reference gene primers within the assay. To quantify the absolute abundance of each unique TCRbeta CDR3 rearrangement, sequence reads were collapsed and filtered. Productive Simpson clonality was computed per sample as the square root of Simpson's diversity index over productive rearrangements. As stored in TCRdb, this immuneACCESS dataset retains in-frame rearrangements with V and J assigned. A fraction of the clones does not appear; measured against another copy, unresolved V genes explain less than half of the discrepancy, and the remainder lacks a known reason. The V and J calls and clone size come from that table; D and trimming were worked out from the DNA. The sample has 400,000 to 550,000 clones on record, 70% to 90% of them singletons. The ten most abundant clones make up under 2% of the sample.

In regard to this clone: Its antigen target is currently unknown. It has no much larger one-base neighbor in the sample; base qualities were not kept.

Enrolling through a virtual design, the prospective study's participants ranged in age from roughly 18 to 89 years and lived across roughly 23 United States geographic areas. In the prospective study, participants were assigned to cohorts based on the clinical history participants reported in a screening survey and a study questionnaire. In the prospective study, mobile phlebotomists collected whole blood, serum and a nasopharyngeal or oropharyngeal swab from each participant. Over a 2-month period, participants in the prospective study had the option of providing additional blood draws and questionnaires. Before DNA extraction, blood samples from the prospective study were shipped at room temperature or frozen. Its CDR3 holds 15 amino acids, cysteine through phenylalanine. CDR3 DNA is the only sequence kept; it has 45 bases, read in frame from the first base. The junction shows trimming of 5 bases on V and 9 bases on J, and the gene matches do not reach 9 bases of it. The germline V gene (reference sequence) sets CDR1 to LGHDT and CDR2 to YNNKEL.

Here the chain combines TRBV3-1 (or the pseudogene TRBV3-2) and TRBJ2-1; 11 middle bases align to TRBD2. Sequencing used PBMCs or T cells enriched from blood (not recorded which). The clonotype originates from a woman aged 18-29 years with acute COVID-19. The sequenced DNA: TGTGCCAGCAGCAAAATAGCGGGGGGGCCTTTTGAGCAGTTCTTC. This translates into CASSKIAGGPFEQFF.